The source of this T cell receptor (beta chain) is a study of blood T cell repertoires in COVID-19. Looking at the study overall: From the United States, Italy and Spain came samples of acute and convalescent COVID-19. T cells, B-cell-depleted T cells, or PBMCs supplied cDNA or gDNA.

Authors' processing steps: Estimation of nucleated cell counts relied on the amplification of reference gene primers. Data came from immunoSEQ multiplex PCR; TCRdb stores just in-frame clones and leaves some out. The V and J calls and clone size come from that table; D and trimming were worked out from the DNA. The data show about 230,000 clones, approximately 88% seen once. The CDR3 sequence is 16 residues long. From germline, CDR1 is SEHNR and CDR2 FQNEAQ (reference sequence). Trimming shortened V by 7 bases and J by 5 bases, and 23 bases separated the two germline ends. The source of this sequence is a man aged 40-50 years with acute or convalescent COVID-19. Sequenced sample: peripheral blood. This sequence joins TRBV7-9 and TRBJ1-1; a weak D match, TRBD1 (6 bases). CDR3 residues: CASILGGQGGRTEAFF. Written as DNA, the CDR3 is TGTGCCAGCATCCTGGGGGGGCAGGGAGGAAGGACTGAAGCTTTCTTT. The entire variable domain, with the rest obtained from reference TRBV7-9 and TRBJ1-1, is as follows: DTGVSQNPRHKITKRGQNVTFRCDPISEHNRLYWYRQTLGQGPEFLTYFQNEAQLEKSRLLSDRFSAERPKGSFSTLEIQRTEQGDSAMYLCASILGGQGGRTEAFFGQGTRLTVV.